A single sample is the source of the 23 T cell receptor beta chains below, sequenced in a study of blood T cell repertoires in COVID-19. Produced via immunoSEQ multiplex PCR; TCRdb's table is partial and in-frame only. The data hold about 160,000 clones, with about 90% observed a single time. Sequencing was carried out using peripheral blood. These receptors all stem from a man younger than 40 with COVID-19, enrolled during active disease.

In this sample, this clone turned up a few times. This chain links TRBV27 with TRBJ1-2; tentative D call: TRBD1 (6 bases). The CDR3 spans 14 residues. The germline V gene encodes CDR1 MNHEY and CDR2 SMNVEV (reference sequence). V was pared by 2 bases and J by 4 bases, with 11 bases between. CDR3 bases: TGTGCCAGCAGTTTACGTGACAGGCTCTATGGCTACACCTTC. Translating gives CASSLRDRLYGYTF.

The CDR3: CASRRTVANTGELFF. DNA for the CDR3: TGTGCCAGCAGGAGGACAGTCGCGAACACCGGGGAGCTGTTTTTT. The chain recombines TRBV6-6 with TRBJ2-2, with TRBD1 as a possible D gene (6 bases). This CDR3 contains 15 residues. The V and J ends lost 6 bases and 0 bases respectively, with 11 bases between them. Germline V gives CDR1 MNHNY, CDR2 SVGAGI (reference sequence).

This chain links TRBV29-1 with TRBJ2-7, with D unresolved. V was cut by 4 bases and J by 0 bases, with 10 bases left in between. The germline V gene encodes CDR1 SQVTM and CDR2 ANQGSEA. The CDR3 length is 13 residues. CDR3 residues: CSVVVKSSYEQYF. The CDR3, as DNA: TGCAGCGTTGTTGTTAAGAGCTCCTACGAGCAGTACTTC.

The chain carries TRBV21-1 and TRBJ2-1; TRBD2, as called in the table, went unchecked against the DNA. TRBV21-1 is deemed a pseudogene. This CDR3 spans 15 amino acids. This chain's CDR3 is CASSNLTSGSVEQFF. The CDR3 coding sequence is TGTGCCAGCAGCAACTTGACTAGCGGGAGTGTTGAGCAGTTCTTC.

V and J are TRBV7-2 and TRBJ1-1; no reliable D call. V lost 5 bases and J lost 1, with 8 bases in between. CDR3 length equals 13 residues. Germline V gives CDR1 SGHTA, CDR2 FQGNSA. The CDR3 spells CASSPIRNTEAFF. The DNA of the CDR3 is TGTGCCAGCAGCCCCATTAGGAACACTGAAGCTTTCTTT.

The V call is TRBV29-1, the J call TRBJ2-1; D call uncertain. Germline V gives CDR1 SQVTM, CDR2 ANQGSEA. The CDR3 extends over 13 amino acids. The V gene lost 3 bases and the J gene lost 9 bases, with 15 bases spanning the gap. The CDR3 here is CSVDVANAGEQFF. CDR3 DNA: TGCAGCGTTGACGTTGCGAATGCTGGTGAGCAGTTCTTC.

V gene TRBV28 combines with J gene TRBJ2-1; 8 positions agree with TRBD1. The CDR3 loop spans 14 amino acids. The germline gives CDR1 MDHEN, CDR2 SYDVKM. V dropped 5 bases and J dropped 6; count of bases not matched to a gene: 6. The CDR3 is CASSGQGIRNEQFF. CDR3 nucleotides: TGTGCCAGCAGTGGACAGGGAATTCGCAATGAGCAGTTCTTC.

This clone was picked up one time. This CDR3 is CASSREVLNTEAFF. The CDR3 DNA sequence: TGTGCCAGCAGCCGGGAGGTTCTGAACACTGAAGCTTTCTTT. This rearrangement joins TRBV5-6 to TRBJ1-1, with D unresolved. CDR3 length: 14 residues. With 4 bases removed from V and 0 bases from J, the gap between germline ends came to 10 bases. Germline CDR1 SGHDT, CDR2 YYEEEE.

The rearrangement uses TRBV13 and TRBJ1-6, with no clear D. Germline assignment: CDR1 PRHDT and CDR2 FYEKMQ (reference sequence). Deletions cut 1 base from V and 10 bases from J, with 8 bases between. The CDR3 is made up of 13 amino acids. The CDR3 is CASSLAGVSPLHF. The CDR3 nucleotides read TGTGCCAGCAGCTTAGCCGGGGTCTCACCCCTCCACTTT.

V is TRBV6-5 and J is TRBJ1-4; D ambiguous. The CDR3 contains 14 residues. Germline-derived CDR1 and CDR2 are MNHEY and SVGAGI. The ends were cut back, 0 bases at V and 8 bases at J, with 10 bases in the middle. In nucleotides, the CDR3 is TGTGCCAGCAGTTACTCGTATAACATGGAAAAACTGTTTTTT. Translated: CASSYSYNMEKLFF.

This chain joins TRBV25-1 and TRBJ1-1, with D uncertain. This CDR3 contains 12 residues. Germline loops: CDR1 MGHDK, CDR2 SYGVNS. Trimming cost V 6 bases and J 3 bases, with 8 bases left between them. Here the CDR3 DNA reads TGTGCCAGCAGGCTTACTTACACTGAAGCTTTCTTT. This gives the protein CASRLTYTEAFF.

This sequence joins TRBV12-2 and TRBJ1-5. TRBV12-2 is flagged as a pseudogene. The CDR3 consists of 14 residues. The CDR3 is CASRFRCSNQPQHF. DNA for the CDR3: TGTGCAAGTCGCTTTAGATGTAGCAATCAGCCCCAGCATTTT.

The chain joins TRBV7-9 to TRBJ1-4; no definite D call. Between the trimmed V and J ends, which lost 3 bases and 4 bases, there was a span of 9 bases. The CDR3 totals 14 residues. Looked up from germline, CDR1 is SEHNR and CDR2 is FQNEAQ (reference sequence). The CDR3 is CASSFGGLNEKLFF. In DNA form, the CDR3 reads TGTGCCAGCAGCTTCGGTGGGCTTAATGAAAAACTGTTTTTT.

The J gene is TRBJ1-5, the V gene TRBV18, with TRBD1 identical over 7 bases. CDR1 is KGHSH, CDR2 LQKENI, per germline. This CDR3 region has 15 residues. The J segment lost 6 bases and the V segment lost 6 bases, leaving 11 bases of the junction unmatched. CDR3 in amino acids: CASSPDRNIPQPQHF. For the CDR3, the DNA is TGTGCCAGCTCCCCGGACAGGAATATTCCTCAGCCCCAGCATTTT.

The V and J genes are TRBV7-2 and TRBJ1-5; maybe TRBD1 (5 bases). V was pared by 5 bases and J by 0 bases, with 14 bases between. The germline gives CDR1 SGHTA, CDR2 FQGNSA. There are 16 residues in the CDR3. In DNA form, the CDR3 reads TGTGCCAGCAGCGGGGGGTGGGGTAATAGCAATCAGCCCCAGCATTTT. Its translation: CASSGGWGNSNQPQHF. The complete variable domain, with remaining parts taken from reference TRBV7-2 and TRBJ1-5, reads GAGVSQSPSNKVTEKGKDVELRCDPISGHTALYWYRQSLGQGLEFLIYFQGNSAPDKSGLPSDRFSAERTGGSVSTLTIQRTQQEDSAVYLCASSGGWGNSNQPQHFGDGTRLSIL.

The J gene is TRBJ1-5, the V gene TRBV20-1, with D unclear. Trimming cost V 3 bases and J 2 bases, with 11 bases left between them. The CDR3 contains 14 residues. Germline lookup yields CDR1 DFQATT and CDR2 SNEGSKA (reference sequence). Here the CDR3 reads CSASAGEGNQPQHF. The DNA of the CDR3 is TGCAGTGCTAGTGCCGGGGAAGGCAATCAGCCCCAGCATTTT.

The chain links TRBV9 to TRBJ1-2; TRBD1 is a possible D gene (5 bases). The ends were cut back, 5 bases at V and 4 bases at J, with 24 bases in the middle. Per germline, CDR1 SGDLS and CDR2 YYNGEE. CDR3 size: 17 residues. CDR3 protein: CASSETGTPSVIYGYTF. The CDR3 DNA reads TGTGCCAGCAGTGAAACCGGGACTCCCTCTGTTATCTATGGCTACACCTTC.

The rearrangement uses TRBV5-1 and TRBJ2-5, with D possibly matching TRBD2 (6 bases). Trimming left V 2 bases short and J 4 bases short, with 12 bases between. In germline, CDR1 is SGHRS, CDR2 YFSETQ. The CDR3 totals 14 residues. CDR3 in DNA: TGCGCCAGCAGCTTTGGGCGGGATGCAGAGACCCAGTACTTC. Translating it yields CASSFGRDAETQYF.

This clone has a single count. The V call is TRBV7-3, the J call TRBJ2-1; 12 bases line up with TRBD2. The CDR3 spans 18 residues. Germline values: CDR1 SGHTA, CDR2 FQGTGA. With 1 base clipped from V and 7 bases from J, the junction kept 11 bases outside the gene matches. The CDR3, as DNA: TGTGCCAGCAGCTTAAAGTTCCGCTCTAGCGGGGGGGATAATGAGCAGTTCTTC. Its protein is CASSLKFRSSGGDNEQFF.

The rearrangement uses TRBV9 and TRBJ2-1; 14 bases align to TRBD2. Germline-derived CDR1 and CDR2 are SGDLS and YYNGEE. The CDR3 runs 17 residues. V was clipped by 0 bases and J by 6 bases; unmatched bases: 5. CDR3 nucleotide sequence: TGTGCCAGCAGCGTAGGGTTGACTAGCGGGAGGGCCAATGAGCAGTTCTTC. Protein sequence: CASSVGLTSGRANEQFF.

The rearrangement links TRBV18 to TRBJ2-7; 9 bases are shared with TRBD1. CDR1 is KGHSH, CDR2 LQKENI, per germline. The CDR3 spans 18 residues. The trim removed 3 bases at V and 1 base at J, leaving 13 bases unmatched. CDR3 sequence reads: CASSPTQVRQGVSYEQYF. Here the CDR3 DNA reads TGTGCCAGCTCACCCACACAAGTCAGACAGGGGGTTTCCTACGAGCAGTACTTC.

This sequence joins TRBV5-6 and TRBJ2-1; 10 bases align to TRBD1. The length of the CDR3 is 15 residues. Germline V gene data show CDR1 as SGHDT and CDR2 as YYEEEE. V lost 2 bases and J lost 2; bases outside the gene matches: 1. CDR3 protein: CASSFGQGAYNEQFF. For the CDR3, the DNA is TGTGCCAGCAGCTTTGGACAGGGGGCCTACAATGAGCAGTTCTTC.

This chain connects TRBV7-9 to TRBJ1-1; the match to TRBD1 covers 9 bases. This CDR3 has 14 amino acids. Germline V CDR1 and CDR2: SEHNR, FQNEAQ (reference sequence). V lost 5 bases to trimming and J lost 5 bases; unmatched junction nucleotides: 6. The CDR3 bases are TGTGCCAGCAGCCCCACAGGGGGCGAAACTGAAGCTTTCTTT. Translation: CASSPTGGETEAFF.